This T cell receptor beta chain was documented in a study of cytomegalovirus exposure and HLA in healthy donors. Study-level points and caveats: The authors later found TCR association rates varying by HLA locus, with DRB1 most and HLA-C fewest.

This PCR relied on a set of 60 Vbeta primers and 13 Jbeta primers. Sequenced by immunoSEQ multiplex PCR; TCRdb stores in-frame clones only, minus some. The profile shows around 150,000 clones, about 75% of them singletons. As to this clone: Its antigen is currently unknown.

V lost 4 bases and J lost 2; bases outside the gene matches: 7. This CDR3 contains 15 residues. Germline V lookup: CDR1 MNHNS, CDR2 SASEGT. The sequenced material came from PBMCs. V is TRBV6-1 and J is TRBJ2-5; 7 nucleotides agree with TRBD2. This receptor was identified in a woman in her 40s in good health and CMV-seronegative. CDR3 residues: CASSVRGGPQETQYF. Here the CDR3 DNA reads TGTGCCAGCAGTGTCCGCGGGGGACCTCAAGAGACCCAGTACTTC.